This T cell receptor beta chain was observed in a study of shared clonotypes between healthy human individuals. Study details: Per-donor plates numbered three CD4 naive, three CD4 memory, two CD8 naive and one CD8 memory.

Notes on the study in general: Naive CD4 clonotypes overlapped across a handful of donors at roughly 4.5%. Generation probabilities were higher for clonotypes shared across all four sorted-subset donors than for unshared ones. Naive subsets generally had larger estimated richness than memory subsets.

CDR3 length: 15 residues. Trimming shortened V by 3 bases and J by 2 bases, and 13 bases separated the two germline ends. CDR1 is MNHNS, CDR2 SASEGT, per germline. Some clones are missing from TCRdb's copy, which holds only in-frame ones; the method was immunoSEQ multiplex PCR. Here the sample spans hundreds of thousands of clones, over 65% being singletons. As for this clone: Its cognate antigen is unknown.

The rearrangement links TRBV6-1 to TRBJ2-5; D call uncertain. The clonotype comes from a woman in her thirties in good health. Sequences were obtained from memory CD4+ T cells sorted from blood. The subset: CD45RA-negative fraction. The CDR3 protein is CASSEFPLRQETQYF. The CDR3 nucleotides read TGTGCCAGCAGTGAGTTCCCCCTGAGGCAAGAGACCCAGTACTTC.